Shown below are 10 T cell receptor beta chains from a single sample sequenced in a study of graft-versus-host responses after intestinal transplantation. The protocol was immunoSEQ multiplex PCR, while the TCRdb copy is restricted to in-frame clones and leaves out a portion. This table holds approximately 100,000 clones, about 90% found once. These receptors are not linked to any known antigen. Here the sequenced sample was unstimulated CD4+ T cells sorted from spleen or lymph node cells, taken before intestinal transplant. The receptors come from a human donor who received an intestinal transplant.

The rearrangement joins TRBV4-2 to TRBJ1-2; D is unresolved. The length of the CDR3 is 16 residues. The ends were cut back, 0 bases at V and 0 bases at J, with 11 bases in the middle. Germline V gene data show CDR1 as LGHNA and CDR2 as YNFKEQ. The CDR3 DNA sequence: TGTGCCAGCAGCCAAGATTGGGGAGGTCCTAACTATGGCTACACCTTC. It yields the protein CASSQDWGGPNYGYTF.

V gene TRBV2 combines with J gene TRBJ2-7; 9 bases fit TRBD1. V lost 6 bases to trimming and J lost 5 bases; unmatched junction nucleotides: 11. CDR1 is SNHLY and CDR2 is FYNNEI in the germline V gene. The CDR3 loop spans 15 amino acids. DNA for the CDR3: TGTGCCAGCAGGGGGACAGGGAGAGGCCACCACGAGCAGTACTTC. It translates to CASRGTGRGHHEQYF.

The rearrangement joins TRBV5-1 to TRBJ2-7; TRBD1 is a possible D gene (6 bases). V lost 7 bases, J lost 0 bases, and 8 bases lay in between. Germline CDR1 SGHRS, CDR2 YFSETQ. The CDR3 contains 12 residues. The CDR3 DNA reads TGCGCCAGCCGGACAGACTCCTACGAGCAGTACTTC. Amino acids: CASRTDSYEQYF. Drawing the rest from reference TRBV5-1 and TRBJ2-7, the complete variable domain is KAGVTQTPRYLIKTRGQQVTLSCSPISGHRSVSWYQQTPGQGLQFLFEYFSETQRNKGNFPGRFSGRQFSNSRSEMNVSTLELGDSALYLCASRTDSYEQYFGPGTRLTVT.

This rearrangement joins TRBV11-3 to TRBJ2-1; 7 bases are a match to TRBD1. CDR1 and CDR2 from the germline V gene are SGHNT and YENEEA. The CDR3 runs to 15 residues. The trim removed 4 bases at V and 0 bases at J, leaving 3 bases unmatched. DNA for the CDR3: TGTGCCAGCAGCTCGGGACAGAGCTCCTACAATGAGCAGTTCTTC. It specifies CASSSGQSSYNEQFF.

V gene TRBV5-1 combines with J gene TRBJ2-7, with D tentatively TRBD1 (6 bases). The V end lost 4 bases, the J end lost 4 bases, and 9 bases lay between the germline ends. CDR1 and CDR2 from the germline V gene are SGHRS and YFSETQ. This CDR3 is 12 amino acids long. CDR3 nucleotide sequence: TGCGCCAGCAGCCCGGACAGATACGAGCAGTACTTC. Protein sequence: CASSPDRYEQYF.

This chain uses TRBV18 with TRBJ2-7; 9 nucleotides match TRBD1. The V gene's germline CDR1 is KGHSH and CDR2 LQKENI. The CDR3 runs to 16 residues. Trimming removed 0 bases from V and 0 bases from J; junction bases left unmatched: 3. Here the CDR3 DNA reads TGTGCCAGCTCACCACCGCGGACAGGGGCCTCCTACGAGCAGTACTTC. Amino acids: CASSPPRTGASYEQYF.

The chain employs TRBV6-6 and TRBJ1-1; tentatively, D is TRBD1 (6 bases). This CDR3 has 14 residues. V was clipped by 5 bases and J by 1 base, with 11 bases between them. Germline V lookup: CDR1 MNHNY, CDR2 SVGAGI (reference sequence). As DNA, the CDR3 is TGTGCCAGCAGTAGACAAGGGGGGAACACTGAAGCTTTCTTT. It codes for CASSRQGGNTEAFF.

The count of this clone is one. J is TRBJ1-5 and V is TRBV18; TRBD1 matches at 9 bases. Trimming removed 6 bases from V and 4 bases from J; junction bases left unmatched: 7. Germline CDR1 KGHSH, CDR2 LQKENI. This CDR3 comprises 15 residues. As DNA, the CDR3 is TGTGCCAGCTCTCCCGGGACAGGGCTAAATCAGCCCCAGCATTTT. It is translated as CASSPGTGLNQPQHF.

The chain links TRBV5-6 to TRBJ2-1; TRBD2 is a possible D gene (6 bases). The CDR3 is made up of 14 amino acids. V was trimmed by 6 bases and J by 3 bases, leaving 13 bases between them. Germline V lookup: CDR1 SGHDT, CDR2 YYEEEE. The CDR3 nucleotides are TGTGCCAGCACCATACTGCGGGACTACAATGAGCAGTTCTTC. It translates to CASTILRDYNEQFF.

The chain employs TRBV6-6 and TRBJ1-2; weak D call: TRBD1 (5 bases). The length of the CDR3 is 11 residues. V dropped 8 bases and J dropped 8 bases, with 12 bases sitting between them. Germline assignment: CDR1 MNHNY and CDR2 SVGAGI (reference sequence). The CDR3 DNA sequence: TGTGCCAGCCTTTTGGGGGGAGGCTACACCTTC. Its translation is CASLLGGGYTF.